A single sample gave rise to the 5 T cell receptor beta chains below, sequenced in a study of blood T cell repertoires in COVID-19. The protocol was immunoSEQ multiplex PCR, while the TCRdb copy is restricted to in-frame clones and leaves out a portion. The sample records 150,000 to 200,000 clones, approximately 88% being singletons. Sequencing input: peripheral blood. The receptors were sampled from a woman aged 55-69 years with acute or convalescent COVID-19.

The chain is built from TRBV4-2 and TRBJ2-2, with a weak D call TRBD2 (7 bases). CDR1 is LGHNA and CDR2 is YNFKEQ in the germline V gene. Trimming pared 1 base from V and 3 bases from J, leaving 12 bases between. The CDR3 contains 16 residues. Written as DNA, the CDR3 is TGTGCCAGCAGCCAAGTTGGGCGGGGGCACACCGGGGAGCTGTTTTTT. It specifies CASSQVGRGHTGELFF.

This sequence joins TRBV19 and TRBJ1-5, with D maybe TRBD1 (5 bases). The CDR3 consists of 14 residues. The V end was cut by 3 bases, the J end by 3 bases, with 9 bases between. In germline, CDR1 is LNHDA, CDR2 SQIVND (reference sequence). CDR3 bases: TGTGCCAGTAGTATTAGGGGCCTCAATCAGCCCCAGCATTTT. It yields the protein CASSIRGLNQPQHF. The full variable domain, rest sourced from reference TRBV19 and TRBJ1-5, is DGGITQSPKYLFRKEGQNVTLSCEQNLNHDAMYWYRQDPGQGLRLIYYSQIVNDFQKGDIAEGYSVSREKKESFPLTVTSAQKNPTAFYLCASSIRGLNQPQHFGDGTRLSIL.

V usage is TRBV19 and J usage is TRBJ2-2; possibly TRBD1 for D (7 bases). V dropped 8 bases and J dropped 5 bases, with 18 bases sitting between them. The CDR3 spans 15 residues. The germline V gene encodes CDR1 LNHDA and CDR2 SQIVND (reference sequence). Here the CDR3 DNA reads TGTGCCAGTCACGACAGGGCAGGGGGGACCGGGGAGCTGTTTTTT. It codes for CASHDRAGGTGELFF.

Note on this clone: The sample carries other DNA sequences with the same CDR3. The chain has TRBV5-1 and TRBJ2-3; 8 bases line up with TRBD2. V lost 2 bases, J lost 1 base, and 0 bases stayed unmatched. Per the germline V gene, CDR1 is SGHRS and CDR2 is YFSETQ. This CDR3 is built from 14 residues. CDR3 in amino acids: CASSLAGGTDTQYF. The CDR3 coding sequence is TGCGCCAGCAGCTTAGCGGGGGGCACAGATACGCAGTATTTT.

The rearrangement uses TRBV27 and TRBJ1-6; 9 nucleotides line up with TRBD1. V lost 5 bases to trimming and J lost 4 bases; unmatched junction nucleotides: 3. The length of the CDR3 is 15 residues. Germline CDR1 reads MNHEY; CDR2 reads SMNVEV (reference sequence). The DNA for the CDR3 is TGTGCCAGCAGTCACGGACAGGGGTATAATTCACCCCTCCACTTT. It specifies CASSHGQGYNSPLHF.